These 26 T cell receptor beta chains originate from one sample sequenced in a study of blood T cell repertoires in COVID-19. Assay used: immunoSEQ multiplex PCR; TCRdb lists only in-frame clones, some missing. Here the sample spans about 380,000 clones, 88% being singletons. Sequenced material: PBMCs or T cells enriched from blood (not recorded which). The receptors stem from a woman aged 18-29 years who had recovered from COVID-19.

The chain employs TRBV24-1 and TRBJ2-2; TRBD2 agrees at 11 bases. This CDR3 comprises 14 residues. V lost 7 bases and J lost 4; bases outside the gene matches: 1. From germline, CDR1 is KGHDR and CDR2 SFDVKD. CDR3 nucleotide sequence: TGTGCCACCAGGGGGACTAGCGGCACCGGGGAGCTGTTTTTT. This gives the protein CATRGTSGTGELFF.

The V call is TRBV28, the J call TRBJ2-2; no firm D call. Trimming took 2 bases from V and 6 from J, leaving 10 bases between them. Germline V gene sequence: CDR1 MDHEN, CDR2 SYDVKM. This CDR3 is 14 amino acids long. The CDR3 sequence is CASSLVENPGELFF. CDR3 DNA: TGTGCCAGCAGTTTAGTAGAAAATCCCGGGGAGCTGTTTTTT. The full variable domain, in which reference TRBV28 and TRBJ2-2 provide the parts outside the CDR3, is DVKVTQSSRYLVKRTGEKVFLECVQDMDHENMFWYRQDPGLGLRLIYFSYDVKMKEKGDIPEGYSVSREKKERFSLILESASTNQTSMYLCASSLVENPGELFFGEGSRLTVL.

This rearrangement joins TRBV3-1 (or the pseudogene TRBV3-2) to TRBJ1-1; D remains unclear. V lost 0 bases, J lost 6 bases, and 8 bases lay in between. The CDR3 extends over 13 amino acids. Germline V CDR1 and CDR2: LGHDT, YNNKEL (reference sequence). CDR3 amino acids: CASSQDRGPEAFF. CDR3 sequence (DNA): TGTGCCAGCAGCCAAGATCGGGGTCCTGAAGCTTTCTTT.

This chain joins TRBV5-4 and TRBJ2-2; D not certain. Looked up from germline, CDR1 is SGHNT and CDR2 is YYREEE (reference sequence). Trimming pared 2 bases from V and 11 bases from J, leaving 10 bases between. This CDR3 comprises 12 residues. The chain's CDR3 is CASSFESSELFF. CDR3 nucleotides: TGTGCCAGCAGCTTTGAGTCGTCCGAGCTGTTTTTT.

V gene TRBV6-1 combines with J gene TRBJ2-1; TRBD2 matches 10 bases. The CDR3 has 16 residues. The V gene end was trimmed by 4 bases and the J gene end by 2 bases; junction bases not matched to a gene: 5. The germline gives CDR1 MNHNS, CDR2 SASEGT. The CDR3 coding sequence is TGTGCCAGCAGTGGGGTAGCGGGGGGAACCTACAATGAGCAGTTCTTC. It yields the protein CASSGVAGGTYNEQFF.

The chain uses TRBV6-5 and TRBJ1-5, with 9 nucleotides matching TRBD1. There are 13 residues in the CDR3. V trimming: 6 bases; J trimming: 6 bases; junction bases outside the gene matches: 3. Germline V gene lookup returns CDR1 MNHEY and CDR2 SVGAGI. CDR3 bases: TGTGCCAGCAGCTCGGACAGGGGTCAGCCCCAGCATTTT. Its protein product is CASSSDRGQPQHF.

The V and J genes are TRBV19 and TRBJ2-7, with 7 bases identical to TRBD2. After removal of 0 bases from V and 3 bases from J, the junction contained 5 bases not matched to a gene. CDR3 length equals 15 residues. The germline V gene encodes CDR1 LNHDA and CDR2 SQIVND (reference sequence). CDR3 sequence (DNA): TGTGCCAGTAGTATAGACCAGCGGGGCGGCTACGAGCAGTACTTC. This translates into CASSIDQRGGYEQYF.

Turning to this clone: The same CDR3 can be traced to other DNA sequences in this sample. The V call is TRBV12-3 or TRBV12-4, the J call TRBJ1-2, with 8 nucleotides matching TRBD1. The CDR3 length is 13 residues. Unmatched junction bases numbered 2, after V lost 6 bases and J lost 2 bases. In DNA, the CDR3 is TGTGCCAGCAGGACAGGGGAGAACTATGGCTACACCTTC. As protein: CASRTGENYGYTF.

This rearrangement joins TRBV5-1 to TRBJ2-1; perhaps TRBD2 as D (5 bases). This CDR3 spans 14 amino acids. V lost 1 base to trimming and J lost 8 bases, with 13 bases between them. Germline V gene lookup returns CDR1 SGHRS and CDR2 YFSETQ. The CDR3 DNA is TGCGCCAGCAGCTTGTGGGCGGGTACGGATGAGCAGTTCTTC. It is translated as CASSLWAGTDEQFF. Full variable domain (rest looked up from reference TRBV5-1 and TRBJ2-1): KAGVTQTPRYLIKTRGQQVTLSCSPISGHRSVSWYQQTPGQGLQFLFEYFSETQRNKGNFPGRFSGRQFSNSRSEMNVSTLELGDSALYLCASSLWAGTDEQFFGPGTRLTVL.

This clone was observed a handful of times. The gene calls are TRBV7-6 and TRBJ2-1, with a tentative D call TRBD2 (5 bases). Germline loops: CDR1 SGHVS, CDR2 FNYEAQ. The CDR3 extends over 15 amino acids. Trimming left V 2 bases short and J 0 bases short, with 8 bases between. The CDR3 bases are TGTGCCAGCAGCTTACGGGGAGACTCCTACAATGAGCAGTTCTTC. It yields the protein CASSLRGDSYNEQFF.

The chain carries TRBV10-3 and TRBJ1-4; D call uncertain. The V gene's germline CDR1 is ENHRY and CDR2 SYGVKD. The CDR3 totals 15 residues. The V and J ends lost 2 bases and 3 bases respectively, with 10 bases between them. The CDR3 bases are TGTGCCATCAGTGAGGGTTTCTCAGCTAATGAAAAACTGTTTTTT. Protein sequence: CAISEGFSANEKLFF.

This chain joins TRBV19 and TRBJ2-2; D remains unclear. V dropped 4 bases and J dropped 0 bases, with 9 bases sitting between them. This CDR3 contains 15 residues. Looked up from germline, CDR1 is LNHDA and CDR2 is SQIVND (reference sequence). The CDR3 is CASSKPSTNTGELFF. CDR3 nucleotides: TGTGCCAGTAGTAAGCCTAGTACGAACACCGGGGAGCTGTTTTTT.

The genes are TRBV19 and TRBJ1-1, with D possibly TRBD1 on 6 matching bases. Between the trimmed V and J ends, which lost 5 bases and 4 bases, there was a span of 26 bases. The CDR3 totals 18 residues. Per germline, CDR1 LNHDA and CDR2 SQIVND (reference sequence). The CDR3 bases are TGTGCCAGTAGTGGGCAGGGGAAAGTGTTGGGTGAAGGCACTGAAGCTTTCTTT. This gives the protein CASSGQGKVLGEGTEAFF.

The V and J genes are TRBV6-5 and TRBJ1-5; D gene unclear. The ends were cut back, 6 bases at V and 0 bases at J, with 12 bases in the middle. Germline loops: CDR1 MNHEY, CDR2 SVGAGI. CDR3 length equals 15 residues. The DNA of the CDR3 is TGTGCCAGCAGCAGGACCGGGAATAGCAATCAGCCCCAGCATTTT. Its translation is CASSRTGNSNQPQHF.

This chain uses TRBV7-3 with TRBJ1-2, with D perhaps TRBD1 (6 bases). Trimming left V 1 base short and J 3 bases short, with 9 bases between. Per germline, CDR1 SGHTA and CDR2 FQGTGA. This CDR3 region has 14 residues. CDR3 in amino acids: CASSLNAGDYGYTF. The CDR3 region has the DNA TGTGCCAGCAGCTTAAATGCAGGGGACTATGGCTACACCTTC.

V usage is TRBV28 and J usage is TRBJ2-5; TRBD2 matches at 7 bases. V shed 3 bases, J shed 2 bases, and the junction held 9 bases outside the gene matches. CDR3 length: 16 residues. CDR1 is MDHEN, CDR2 SYDVKM, per germline. The CDR3: CASSFAGGILQETQYF. CDR3 coding DNA: TGTGCCAGCAGTTTCGCCGGGGGGATACTACAAGAGACCCAGTACTTC.

This rearrangement joins TRBV18 to TRBJ2-7; TRBD1 matches 7 bases. The V gene end was trimmed by 6 bases and the J gene end by 0 bases; junction bases not matched to a gene: 5. The CDR3 is 14 residues long. Germline V gene data show CDR1 as KGHSH and CDR2 as LQKENI. CDR3 coding DNA: TGTGCCAGCTCTCGCGACAGGGCCTCCTACGAGCAGTACTTC. Residues: CASSRDRASYEQYF.

This chain connects TRBV5-1 to TRBJ1-1; 9 bases align to TRBD1. The J segment lost 11 bases and the V segment lost 5 bases, leaving 4 bases of the junction unmatched. The germline gives CDR1 SGHRS, CDR2 YFSETQ. CDR3 length: 11 residues. The CDR3, as DNA: TGCGCCAGCAGAAGCGGACAGGGGGCTTTCTTT. This codes for CASRSGQGAFF.

This chain links TRBV18 with TRBJ2-7; D is perhaps TRBD2 (5 bases). V was cut by 0 bases and J by 3 bases, with 12 bases left in between. This CDR3 has 15 residues. In germline, CDR1 is KGHSH, CDR2 LQKENI. The CDR3 sequence is CASSPPNGNGYEQYF. CDR3 DNA sequence: TGTGCCAGCTCACCACCGAACGGGAACGGCTACGAGCAGTACTTC.

Only a few counts were recorded for this clone. The V call is TRBV5-4, the J call TRBJ2-7; 8 nucleotides align to TRBD1. V dropped 4 bases and J dropped 7; count of bases not matched to a gene: 22. The germline CDR1 and CDR2 sequences are SGHNT and YYREEE (reference sequence). This CDR3 is 18 amino acids long. The CDR3 spells CASSTPGQGAPRMGEQYF. CDR3 nucleotides: TGTGCCAGCAGCACTCCGGGGCAGGGGGCGCCGCGCATGGGGGAGCAGTACTTC.

The chain uses TRBV28 and TRBJ1-5, with D perhaps matching TRBD1 (5 bases). Germline CDR1 MDHEN, CDR2 SYDVKM. The CDR3 is 15 residues long. The V and J ends lost 10 bases and 0 bases respectively, with 16 bases between them. In DNA form, the CDR3 reads TGTGCCACCAGAGCACAGGACCATAGCAATCAGCCCCAGCATTTT. This gives the protein CATRAQDHSNQPQHF.

This chain links TRBV5-8 with TRBJ2-7, with D maybe TRBD1 (6 bases). This CDR3 is built from 13 residues. V was trimmed by 1 base and J by 5 bases, leaving 10 bases between them. Germline V gene sequence: CDR1 SGHTS, CDR2 YDEGEE. In DNA, the CDR3 is TGTGCCAGCAGCTTGACAGGGACCCACGAGCAGTACTTC. It is translated as CASSLTGTHEQYF.

This clone showed up just once. This chain connects TRBV10-1 to TRBJ2-3, with D tentatively TRBD2 (6 bases). The CDR3 has 15 amino acids. Trimming took 1 base from V and 2 from J, leaving 10 bases between them. Germline V gene sequence: CDR1 WNHNN, CDR2 SYGVQD (reference sequence). DNA of the CDR3: TGCGCCAGCAGTGAGTTGGGACTTGACACAGATACGCAGTATTTT. Protein sequence: CASSELGLDTDTQYF.

The V call is TRBV9, the J call TRBJ1-3; TRBD1 agrees at 7 bases. The junction had 11 bases not matched to a gene; V was cut back by 4 bases and J by 7 bases. Germline V gene data show CDR1 as SGDLS and CDR2 as YYNGEE. This CDR3 has 15 amino acids. CDR3 residues: CASSQTTGVGNTIYF. The CDR3, as DNA: TGTGCCAGCAGCCAGACAACAGGGGTAGGGAACACCATATATTTT.

The rearrangement uses TRBV4-1 and TRBJ1-2, with D unclear. The V end lost 0 bases, the J end lost 2 bases, and 10 bases lay between the germline ends. This CDR3 has 15 amino acids. Germline CDR1 MGHRA, CDR2 YSYEKL. The CDR3 coding sequence is TGCGCCAGCAGCCAAGATCTTGTGCAGAACTATGGCTACACCTTC. Protein: CASSQDLVQNYGYTF.

V and J are TRBV12-3 or TRBV12-4 and TRBJ1-4; D call uncertain. Trimming left V 6 bases short and J 8 bases short, with 10 bases between. The CDR3 runs 12 residues. Here the CDR3 DNA reads TGTGCCAGCAGCGGGATAGAGGAAAAACTGTTTTTT. This sequence encodes CASSGIEEKLFF.